Shown below are 32 T cell receptor beta chains from a single sample sequenced in a study of cytomegalovirus exposure and HLA in healthy donors. The PCR ran on 60 Vbeta and 13 Jbeta primers. Some clones are missing from TCRdb's copy, which holds only in-frame ones; the method was immunoSEQ multiplex PCR. The data hold roughly 150,000 clones, with approximately 81% observed a single time. The sequencing sample was made of PBMCs. These receptors came from a man between 50 and 59 years old in good health and CMV-seropositive.

The CDR3 is CASSLNGHYGYTF. The DNA of the CDR3 is TGTGCCAGCAGTTTGAACGGTCACTATGGCTACACCTTC. The chain is built from TRBV28 and TRBJ1-2; no firm D call. In germline, CDR1 is MDHEN, CDR2 SYDVKM. The V end lost 3 bases, the J end lost 3 bases, and 8 bases lay between the germline ends. The CDR3 is 13 amino acids.

The chain couples TRBV19 to TRBJ2-1, with a weak D call TRBD2 (6 bases). Trimming left V 1 base short and J 10 bases short, with 14 bases between. Germline CDR1 is LNHDA and CDR2 is SQIVND (reference sequence). CDR3 length: 14 residues. The CDR3 protein is CASSIVPTGVEQFF. The CDR3 DNA sequence: TGTGCCAGTAGTATAGTCCCCACGGGGGTAGAGCAGTTCTTC.

V and J are TRBV5-4 and TRBJ2-1, with TRBD2 matching over 9 bases. The ends lost 2 bases at V and 5 bases at J; junction bases unmatched: 2. The CDR3 runs to 14 residues. Per the germline V gene, CDR1 is SGHNT and CDR2 is YYREEE (reference sequence). The CDR3 region is CASSFRTSDNEQFF. CDR3 nucleotide sequence: TGTGCCAGCAGCTTCAGGACTAGCGACAATGAGCAGTTCTTC.

The chain uses TRBV5-1 and TRBJ1-2; TRBD1 might be the D (5 bases). Germline CDR1 SGHRS, CDR2 YFSETQ. V was cut by 5 bases and J by 6 bases, with 20 bases left in between. This CDR3 is built from 15 residues. This CDR3 reads CASRTKLTGVDGYTF. The DNA of the CDR3 is TGCGCCAGCAGGACGAAGCTCACAGGCGTTGATGGCTACACCTTC.

The chain joins TRBV11-2 to TRBJ2-3, with 8 bases identical to TRBD2. CDR1 is SGHAT, CDR2 FQNNGV, per germline. This CDR3 comprises 15 residues. V gave up 8 bases and J gave up 2 bases; unmatched junction bases: 9. In DNA, the CDR3 is TGTGCCAGCCGCGCCGTAGCGGGAATCACAGATACGCAGTATTTT. It is translated as CASRAVAGITDTQYF. The variable domain in full, with the rest retrieved from reference TRBV11-2 and TRBJ2-3, is EAGVAQSPRYKIIEKRQSVAFWCNPISGHATLYWYQQILGQGPKLLIQFQNNGVVDDSQLPKDRFSAERLKGVDSTLKIQPAKLEDSAVYLCASRAVAGITDTQYFGPGTRLTVL.

The chain couples TRBV28 to TRBJ2-5; 8 nucleotides agree with TRBD2. The CDR3 sequence is 15 residues long. In germline, CDR1 is MDHEN, CDR2 SYDVKM. The junction had 7 bases not matched to a gene; V was cut back by 3 bases and J by 4 bases. The CDR3 loop reads CASSFGGGFGETQYF. The CDR3 DNA is TGTGCCAGCAGTTTCGGGGGGGGGTTTGGAGAGACCCAGTACTTC.

The V and J genes are TRBV7-8 and TRBJ1-1; 8 nucleotides match TRBD1. CDR3 length equals 15 residues. Trimming took 3 bases from V and 5 from J; bases not matched to a gene: 8. CDR1 and CDR2 (germline): SGHVS, FQNEAQ. For the CDR3, the DNA is TGTGCCAGCAGCTTGTTTCAGGGGGCGATTACTGAAGCTTTCTTT. It specifies CASSLFQGAITEAFF.

The rearrangement links TRBV19 to TRBJ2-2; a possible D gene is TRBD1 (6 bases). The CDR3 is made up of 14 amino acids. Germline V gene lookup returns CDR1 LNHDA and CDR2 SQIVND (reference sequence). The V end lost 9 bases, the J end lost 5 bases, and 16 bases lay between the germline ends. The CDR3 DNA sequence: TGTGCCAGCCAACTATTACAGGGTACCGGGGAGCTGTTTTTT. Amino acids: CASQLLQGTGELFF.

This clone was observed a single time. DNA of the CDR3: TGTGCCAGCAGCTTATCCCGGACTAGCGGGAGTTCAGATACGCAGTATTTT. Its translation: CASSLSRTSGSSDTQYF. The J gene is TRBJ2-3, the V gene TRBV7-2, with 13 positions matching TRBD2. The germline CDR1 and CDR2 sequences are SGHTA and FQGNSA. CDR3 length: 17 residues. V was pared by 2 bases and J by 4 bases, with 6 bases of the junction left unmatched.

V and J are TRBV5-6 and TRBJ2-3; 10 bases align to TRBD1. The CDR3 spans 16 residues. CDR1 SGHDT and CDR2 YYEEEE come from the germline V gene. The ends lost 4 bases at V and 0 bases at J; junction bases unmatched: 5. Written as DNA, the CDR3 is TGTGCCAGCAGCCCAGGGACAGGGGTCAGCACAGATACGCAGTATTTT. Translation gives CASSPGTGVSTDTQYF.

V gene TRBV14 combines with J gene TRBJ1-3; tentative D call: TRBD1 (5 bases). CDR1 SGHDN and CDR2 FVKESK come from the germline V gene. Trimming shortened V by 0 bases and J by 4 bases, and 13 bases separated the two germline ends. This CDR3 region has 16 residues. Written as DNA, the CDR3 is TGTGCCAGCAGCCAAGATTGGGGCCAAGGAGGAAACACCATATATTTT. This translates into CASSQDWGQGGNTIYF.

This clone was seen just once. Written as DNA, the CDR3 is TGTGCCAGCAGGCCCACAGGGGAACTAGCCAAAAACATTCAGTACTTC. As protein: CASRPTGELAKNIQYF. This chain uses TRBV28 with TRBJ2-4; 7 bases are shared with TRBD1. CDR1 is MDHEN, CDR2 SYDVKM, per germline. This CDR3 has 16 amino acids. Germline trimming cut 6 bases from V and 0 bases from J; bases unmatched to any gene: 8.

The gene calls are TRBV6-5 and TRBJ2-2; D not certain. Germline V lookup: CDR1 MNHEY, CDR2 SVGAGI. The V end was cut by 2 bases, the J end by 6 bases, with 7 bases between. CDR3 size: 13 residues. The CDR3 coding sequence is TGTGCCAGCAGTTACCCCCGTTCCGGGGAGCTGTTTTTT. This sequence encodes CASSYPRSGELFF.

This chain connects TRBV5-1 to TRBJ1-4; D might be TRBD1 (6 bases). This CDR3 has 16 residues. Trimming removed 3 bases at V and 1 base at J, with 13 bases between. Germline-derived CDR1 and CDR2 are SGHRS and YFSETQ. The CDR3 nucleotides are TGCGCCAGCAGCTCGGGGACACCTCGAACTAATGAAAAACTGTTTTTT. It specifies CASSSGTPRTNEKLFF.

This chain uses TRBV19 with TRBJ2-5; TRBD1 agrees at 10 bases. Germline loops: CDR1 LNHDA, CDR2 SQIVND (reference sequence). With V trimmed by 7 bases and J by 7 bases, 9 bases remained unmatched. The CDR3 covers 14 residues. The CDR3 loop reads CASTRGQGTGTQYF. The CDR3 bases are TGTGCCAGTACCCGGGGACAGGGGACCGGGACCCAGTACTTC.

The V call is TRBV6-5, the J call TRBJ2-3; D not resolved. V gave up 3 bases and J gave up 1 base, with 8 bases separating them. The CDR3 has 14 residues. In germline, CDR1 is MNHEY, CDR2 SVGAGI. The CDR3 reads CASSYFTGTDTQYF. CDR3 DNA sequence: TGTGCCAGCAGTTATTTCACTGGCACAGATACGCAGTATTTT.

The genes are TRBV7-9 and TRBJ1-3; 7 bases line up with TRBD1. V was pared by 1 base and J by 2 bases, with 2 bases of the junction left unmatched. In germline, CDR1 is SEHNR, CDR2 FQNEAQ (reference sequence). CDR3 size: 15 residues. The CDR3 DNA follows: TGTGCCAGCAGCTTAGTAGGGACAGCTGGAAACACCATATATTTT. This sequence encodes CASSLVGTAGNTIYF.

The gene calls are TRBV5-8 and TRBJ1-5; D remains ambiguous. The CDR3 contains 13 residues. Between the trimmed V and J ends, which lost 6 bases and 7 bases, there was a span of 14 bases. The germline V gene encodes CDR1 SGHTS and CDR2 YDEGEE. The CDR3, as DNA: TGTGCCAGCACTACATACGGGAACCAGCCCCAGCATTTT. This translates into CASTTYGNQPQHF.

The chain combines TRBV6-5 with TRBJ1-1, with D possibly being TRBD1 (6 bases). Germline V gene sequence: CDR1 MNHEY, CDR2 SVGAGI. V was trimmed by 0 bases and J by 4 bases, leaving 9 bases between them. This CDR3 region has 14 residues. The chain's CDR3 is CASSYSQGITEAFF. The CDR3 DNA reads as TGTGCCAGCAGTTACTCACAGGGAATCACTGAAGCTTTCTTT.

The V call is TRBV15, the J call TRBJ2-2, with TRBD2 matching over 7 bases. J lost 7 bases, V lost 2 bases, and 10 bases had no gene match. Germline V gives CDR1 LNHNV, CDR2 YYDKDF (reference sequence). CDR3 length: 16 amino acids. CDR3 residues: CATSRNLAAGIGELFF. In DNA, the CDR3 is TGTGCCACCAGCAGAAATCTAGCGGCCGGGATCGGGGAGCTGTTTTTT.

The chain couples TRBV7-3 to TRBJ2-4, with 9 nucleotides matching TRBD2. V lost 2 bases and J lost 5; bases outside the gene matches: 4. CDR3 length: 15 residues. In germline, CDR1 is SGHTA, CDR2 FQGTGA. The CDR3 coding sequence is TGTGCCAGCAGCTTAGGAGCGGGGGGCGAAAACATTCAGTACTTC. This encodes CASSLGAGGENIQYF. Full variable domain (missing parts from reference TRBV7-3 and TRBJ2-4): GAGVSQTPSNKVTEKGKYVELRCDPISGHTALYWYRQSLGQGPEFLIYFQGTGAADDSGLPNDRFFAVRPEGSVSTLKIQRTERGDSAVYLCASSLGAGGENIQYFGAGTRLSVL.

V and J are TRBV4-2 and TRBJ2-5, with TRBD2 matching over 9 bases. The ends lost 3 bases at V and 2 bases at J; junction bases unmatched: 13. In germline, CDR1 is LGHNA, CDR2 YNFKEQ. The CDR3 extends over 18 amino acids. As DNA, the CDR3 is TGTGCCAGCAGCCAGACCTCCGGGGGAGCGGGAGGACAAGAGACCCAGTACTTC. Translating gives CASSQTSGGAGGQETQYF.

CDR3 bases: TGTGCCAGCTCACTTACCGGGACAGGGGTCACTGAAGCTTTCTTT. This codes for CASSLTGTGVTEAFF. The rearrangement links TRBV18 to TRBJ1-1; 10 bases are shared with TRBD1. The CDR3 spans 15 residues. The V and J ends lost 4 bases and 4 bases, in that order; junction bases with no gene match: 6. Per germline, CDR1 KGHSH and CDR2 LQKENI.

V gene TRBV25-1 combines with J gene TRBJ2-1, with D possibly being TRBD1 (6 bases). CDR1 MGHDK and CDR2 SYGVNS come from the germline V gene. The V end lost 1 base, the J end lost 3 bases, and 10 bases lay between the germline ends. The length of the CDR3 is 15 residues. CDR3 sequence: CASSEFRGHYNEQFF. The CDR3 DNA reads TGTGCCAGCAGTGAATTCAGGGGTCACTACAATGAGCAGTTCTTC. Variable domain in full (rest from reference TRBV25-1 and TRBJ2-1): EADIYQTPRYLVIGTGKKITLECSQTMGHDKMYWYQQDPGMELHLIHYSYGVNSTEKGDLSSESTVSRIRTEHFPLTLESARPSHTSQYLCASSEFRGHYNEQFFGPGTRLTVL.

V is TRBV7-9 and J is TRBJ2-2; 7 nucleotides match TRBD2. The length of the CDR3 is 15 residues. Trimming took 5 bases from V and 2 from J; bases not matched to a gene: 5. CDR1 and CDR2 from the germline V gene are SEHNR and FQNEAQ (reference sequence). The CDR3 is CASSVTSVNTGELFF. The CDR3, as DNA: TGTGCCAGCAGCGTAACTAGCGTCAACACCGGGGAGCTGTTTTTT.

The chain carries TRBV6-1 and TRBJ1-1; D is undetermined. The germline V and J ends were trimmed by 1 base and 3 bases, with 9 bases remaining between them. CDR1 and CDR2 (germline): MNHNS, SASEGT. This CDR3 is built from 14 residues. The chain's CDR3 is CASSEVDRDTEAFF. The DNA for the CDR3 is TGTGCCAGCAGTGAAGTGGATCGGGACACTGAAGCTTTCTTT.

The rearrangement links TRBV28 to TRBJ1-1; D unresolved. V was trimmed by 5 bases and J by 5 bases, leaving 6 bases between them. Germline lookup yields CDR1 MDHEN and CDR2 SYDVKM. The CDR3 is 11 residues long. The CDR3 sequence is CASSQITEAFF. The CDR3 DNA sequence: TGTGCCAGCAGTCAGATTACTGAAGCTTTCTTT.

V usage is TRBV5-1 and J usage is TRBJ2-3, with unresolved D. Germline lookup yields CDR1 SGHRS and CDR2 YFSETQ. The V gene lost 0 bases and the J gene lost 2 bases, with 4 bases spanning the gap. The CDR3 sequence is 13 residues long. The CDR3 nucleotides read TGCGCCAGCAGCTTGGGGGCCACAGATACGCAGTATTTT. This encodes CASSLGATDTQYF.

V usage is TRBV11-3 and J usage is TRBJ1-1; unclear D gene. Germline V gene data show CDR1 as SGHNT and CDR2 as YENEEA. The CDR3 has 13 residues. V lost 2 bases and J lost 1, with 5 bases in between. Here the CDR3 DNA reads TGTGCCAGCAGCTTAACTCGGAACACTGAAGCTTTCTTT. Encoded protein: CASSLTRNTEAFF.

This clone was recorded only once. This chain joins TRBV6-1 and TRBJ2-3; 9 nucleotides agree with TRBD2. Germline lookup yields CDR1 MNHNS and CDR2 SASEGT. This CDR3 is 16 amino acids long. V shed 2 bases and J 2 bases; nucleotides not matched to a gene: 5. CDR3 amino acids: CASSEQAGGFTDTQYF. Here the CDR3 DNA reads TGTGCCAGCAGTGAACAGGCGGGAGGGTTCACAGATACGCAGTATTTT.

CDR3 loop: CASRKGTNLMNTEAFF. The CDR3 coding sequence is TGTGCCAGCCGAAAAGGGACAAACCTCATGAACACTGAAGCTTTCTTT. V gene TRBV27 combines with J gene TRBJ1-1, with D tentatively TRBD1 (6 bases). V gave up 8 bases and J gave up 0 bases, with 19 bases separating them. The V gene's germline CDR1 is MNHEY and CDR2 SMNVEV (reference sequence). This CDR3 has 16 residues.

This clone was picked up a small number of times. V is TRBV11-2 and J is TRBJ2-3; D is possibly TRBD2 (5 bases). The germline V gene encodes CDR1 SGHAT and CDR2 FQNNGV. V dropped 4 bases and J dropped 0 bases, with 17 bases sitting between them. The CDR3 contains 17 residues. The CDR3 bases are TGTGCCAGCAGCTCCCTCAAACTAGTTTCTAGCACAGATACGCAGTATTTT. It translates to CASSSLKLVSSTDTQYF.